The clone carrying this T cell receptor (beta chain) was seen a handful of times. Its antigen is unidentified. Amplification used 60 Vbeta primers and 13 Jbeta primers. Per the study methods: Later, tens of millions of unique TCR beta chains were counted in an analysis, and roughly 11 million of them were shared. The assay was immunoSEQ multiplex PCR, and TCRdb's table has in-frame clones only and misses some. The DNA was the basis for D and trimming; V, J and clone size are from that table. Found here are around 160,000 clones, approximately 73% of them singletons; the top ten hold approximately 1.5%. This sample was included in a study of cytomegalovirus exposure and HLA in healthy donors. Germline lookup yields CDR1 SNHLY and CDR2 FYNNEI. V lost 3 bases, J lost 2 bases, and 9 bases lay in between. This CDR3 has 14 residues. Study-level results: Later work associated roughly 15,000 TCR beta sequences with HLA alleles at 0.05 false discovery rate. Most sequenced TCRs were rare (though some public TCRs occurred in many donors). In a later analysis, several top co-occurrence clusters appeared linked to parvovirus B19, influenza, CMV and Epstein-Barr virus.

Sequenced input: PBMCs. This TCR was sampled from a man aged 50 to 60 in good health and CMV-seronegative. This rearrangement joins TRBV2 to TRBJ2-3, with TRBD2 as a possible D gene (5 bases). The CDR3 DNA sequence: TGTGCCAGCAGTGACACTAGATCCACAGATACGCAGTATTTT. This sequence encodes CASSDTRSTDTQYF. The variable domain in full, completed from reference TRBV2 and TRBJ2-3, reads EPEVTQTPSHQVTQMGQEVILRCVPISNHLYFYWYRQILGQKVEFLVSFYNNEISEKSEIFDDQFSVERPDGSNFTLKIRSTKLEDSAMYFCASSDTRSTDTQYFGPGTRLTVL.